This T cell receptor (beta chain) was sequenced during a study of T cells expressing NK-cell markers. Reanalyzing the 5' RACE reads, TCRdb keeps one entry per CDR3 protein, without DNA. The specimen's table records hundreds of thousands of distinct CDR3 sequences. Germline assignment: CDR1 SGHDT and CDR2 YYEEEE. This CDR3 is 17 amino acids long. The gene calls are TRBV5-6 and TRBJ1-5; TCRdb's D call, TRBD1, is unchecked because there is no DNA. Material: blood T cells: a sorted CD56 or NKG2C T cell subset, CD4+ or CD8+ T cells, or bulk PBMC T cells (not recorded which). The sequence was obtained from a man between 18 and 29 years old in good health. The CDR3 reads CASSTRDSFSRNQPQHF.